Given below is one T cell receptor (beta chain) in context. Its antigen specificity is not known. Base qualities are missing; no much larger clone stands one base away. The library came from the immunoSEQ multiplex PCR assay. The authors processed their data as follows. A statistical classification framework was built for diagnosing cytomegalovirus status from the catalog of TCR beta chain sequences. Not all clones reach the TCRdb copy of this immuneACCESS table, which keeps in-frame sequences only. Checked studies attribute under half of the gap to unresolved V genes and leave the rest unexplained. For V, J and clone size, that table is used; D and trimming come from the DNA. The sample table holds approximately 98,000 clones, of which roughly 88% were seen once. 3% to 3.5% of the sample goes to the ten largest clones. These data are taken from a study of cytomegalovirus exposure and HLA in healthy donors (dated by TCRdb to 2016 to 2017). Background on the whole study: The approximately 710 repertoires of the first cohort and the 95 to 150 validation repertoires were produced on the same platform, according to a later analysis. The study aimed to test whether signatures of past pathogen exposure could be identified by cataloging public T cell receptors. Along with the roughly 700-subject first cohort, a separate validation cohort of more than 90 different subjects was used. To predict cytomegalovirus infection status, the study combined high-throughput TCR immunosequencing, statistical association of individual TCRs with disease status, and machine learning. General study outcomes and caveats: The validation cohort had no HLA typing available for a later analysis, so co-occurrence within that cohort was assessed over all 110 or so repertoires. Most TCR sequences were seen in very few donors, while some public TCRs were found in many individuals. The authors suggested that the approach could potentially be generalized to other disease states and immunological phenotypes. The classifier was reported to diagnose cytomegalovirus status with high specificity and sensitivity in both the original cohort and the validation cohort. A later analysis found that TCRs clustered in the first cohort also tended to co-occur in the 120 validation repertoires, with more than 90% of cluster scores above 0. In vitro tests confirmed that a few of the cytomegalovirus-associated TCR beta chains recognize cytomegalovirus antigens. The study listed around 160 TCR beta chains as associated with cytomegalovirus.

Donors formed part of the validation cohort, which comprised 95 to 150 subjects and was distinct from the first cohort of over 500 subjects. CDR1 and CDR2 were assigned from the germline V gene as SNHLY and FYNNEI. V lost 7 bases and J lost 4 bases, and the count of bases not matched to a germline gene is 2. The CDR3 numbers 15 residues from cysteine through phenylalanine. Here the CDR3 DNA is all that survives: 45 bases in frame from base 1. This receptor was taken from a young woman in good health and CMV-seronegative. This receptor chain uses TRBV2 and TRBJ2-1, with 15 junctional bases fitting TRBD2. The sequenced material came from PBMCs. The DNA sequence is TGTGCCAGCACCGGACTAGCGGGGGGGTACAATGAGCAGTTCTTC. This is translated as CASTGLAGGYNEQFF.